The following is a TCR beta chain sequence with its context. Its specific antigen is unknown. A junction end diverges from the germline sequence, so it may reflect a read error. TCRdb names Illumina HiSeq 1500 as the instrument used. TCRdb handled the public reads itself, with Q25 trimming in fastp and clone calling in MiXCR, and kept productive beta chains. When rows share a CDR3 protein, they turn into one entry using the most common DNA and genes. The sample table holds hundreds of thousands of distinct CDR3 sequences, of which around a third were seen once. The top ten clones comprise around 11% of the sample. The intended sense of this specimen's treatment or condition label: in vitro stimulation with specific CMV peptide epitopes to enrich CMV-specific T cells. This sample was taken from a study of T cell repertoires in cytomegalovirus infection (dated 2019 in TCRdb). The study in broad terms: The peptide stimulations were aimed at well-studied HLA-B-restricted epitopes as well as recently identified HLA-C-restricted CMV epitopes, whose presentation resists viral immunomodulation. Donor HLA type was relevant to the analysis, because carriage of CMV infection together with the matching HLA type was indicated by public TCR beta signatures. Study-wide findings and limitations: In both this cohort and an independent roughly 330-donor cohort, the cumulative frequency of public TCR beta family members distinguished carriers of CMV infection plus the relevant HLA type. The ex vivo response was dominated by HLA-C-restricted CMV-specific TCR beta clonotypes, which also provided the single most frequent clonotype in two of eight donors.

The CDR3 contains 13 residues, cysteine and phenylalanine counted. The DNA shown is the 39-base CDR3, in frame from base 1. According to the germline V gene (reference sequence), CDR1 reads LNHNV and CDR2 reads YYDKDF. The TCR comes from a human donor in good health (CMV status not recorded). Some clones in this sample may be carry-over from other donors' samples. The sequences come from cultured CD8+ T cells from PBMCs, collected from culture after CMV antigen stimulation. In this chain, TRBV15 is recombined with TRBJ2-2, with the D gene call left open. In nucleotide form, the sequence is TGTGTCACCACCGGAGAGAGAGGCGGGGAGCTGTTTTTT. It translates as CVTTGERGGELFF.